The 28 T cell receptor beta chains listed next were all sequenced from one sample in a study of T cell responses to AZD1222 COVID-19 vaccine. Method: immunoSEQ multiplex PCR; TCRdb's copy keeps in-frame clones and lacks some. Among about 170,000 clones listed, roughly 92% were seen once. This material consisted of peripheral blood, taken on day 0 of AZD1222 vaccination. These receptor sequences come from an adult in good health.

This rearrangement joins TRBV2 to TRBJ1-1, with D uncertain. Looked up from germline, CDR1 is SNHLY and CDR2 is FYNNEI. The CDR3 is 12 amino acids. The V end was cut by 8 bases, the J end by 2 bases, with 9 bases between. The CDR3, as DNA: TGTGCCAGCCTGAGGAGAAACACTGAAGCTTTCTTT. Translating it yields CASLRRNTEAFF.

This rearrangement joins TRBV9 to TRBJ2-1; 16 bases match TRBD2. With 4 bases clipped from V and 6 bases from J, the junction kept 7 bases outside the gene matches. From germline, CDR1 is SGDLS and CDR2 YYNGEE. The length of the CDR3 is 17 residues. CDR3 DNA: TGTGCCAGCAGCACCCCGGGACTAGCGGGAGGGTCCAATGAGCAGTTCTTC. It specifies CASSTPGLAGGSNEQFF.

With regard to this clone: The same CDR3 is also encoded by other DNA sequences in this sample. The rearrangement uses TRBV9 and TRBJ2-1; 10 nucleotides align to TRBD2. The V segment lost 0 bases and the J segment 4 bases; nucleotides outside the gene matches: 1. The germline V gene encodes CDR1 SGDLS and CDR2 YYNGEE. This CDR3 has 15 residues. This CDR3 reads CASSVALAGYNEQFF. Here the CDR3 DNA reads TGTGCCAGCAGCGTAGCACTAGCGGGGTACAATGAGCAGTTCTTC.

The chain has TRBV27 and TRBJ2-1; 15 nucleotides line up with TRBD2. CDR1 MNHEY and CDR2 SMNVEV come from the germline V gene (reference sequence). This CDR3 region has 20 residues. J was trimmed by 0 bases and V by 5 bases; bases with no gene match: 11. CDR3 in DNA: TGTGCCAGCAGTCCGATGGGACTAGCGGGGGGTCTAAGCTCCTACAATGAGCAGTTCTTC. Its translation is CASSPMGLAGGLSSYNEQFF.

The J gene is TRBJ2-7, the V gene TRBV6-5, with unresolved D. The V gene lost 2 bases and the J gene lost 3 bases, with 14 bases spanning the gap. Germline V lookup: CDR1 MNHEY, CDR2 SVGAGI. There are 15 residues in the CDR3. In DNA, the CDR3 is TGTGCCAGCAGTTACCATCGGCAGTCCCGCTACGAGCAGTACTTC. This encodes CASSYHRQSRYEQYF.

This sequence joins TRBV3-1 (or the pseudogene TRBV3-2) and TRBJ1-2, with D hard to call. The V gene's germline CDR1 is LGHDT and CDR2 YNNKEL (reference sequence). Trimming stripped 3 bases from V and 3 bases from J, with 8 bases between. CDR3 length: 13 residues. Here the CDR3 DNA reads TGTGCCAGCAGCCAGAGGTCCTACTATGGCTACACCTTC. Translating gives CASSQRSYYGYTF.

This rearrangement joins TRBV5-6 to TRBJ2-2; D may be TRBD2 (5 bases). The CDR3 totals 11 residues. V was pared by 3 bases and J by 11 bases, with 8 bases between. Germline lookup yields CDR1 SGHDT and CDR2 YYEEEE. CDR3 sequence: CASSWSGELFF. CDR3 in DNA: TGTGCCAGCAGCTGGAGCGGTGAGCTGTTTTTT.

The rearrangement links TRBV21-1 to TRBJ1-2. TRBV21-1 is an annotated pseudogene. This CDR3 comprises 17 residues. Here the CDR3 DNA reads TGTGCCAGCACCCAACGGGGGGGCGCACGCCCGGACTATGGCTACACCTTC. Translation gives CASTQRGGARPDYGYTF.

The chain employs TRBV5-4 and TRBJ1-1, with unresolved D. Trimming cost V 1 base and J 3 bases, with 13 bases left between them. Germline V gives CDR1 SGHNT, CDR2 YYREEE (reference sequence). The CDR3 has 15 residues. This CDR3 reads CASSLRRGWDTEAFF. In nucleotides, the CDR3 is TGTGCCAGCAGCTTGCGCAGAGGATGGGACACTGAAGCTTTCTTT. Complete variable domain (other parts from reference TRBV5-4 and TRBJ1-1): ETGVTQSPTHLIKTRGQQVTLRCSSQSGHNTVSWYQQALGQGPQFIFQYYREEENGRGNFPPRFSGLQFPNYSSELNVNALELDDSALYLCASSLRRGWDTEAFFGQGTRLTVV.

This sequence joins TRBV6-2 or TRBV6-3 and TRBJ1-2, with 8 bases identical to TRBD1. J was trimmed by 4 bases and V by 2 bases; bases with no gene match: 6. Germline V lookup: CDR1 MNHEY, CDR2 SVGEGT. The CDR3 has 15 residues. CDR3 loop: CASSYGTGDFYGYTF. CDR3 in DNA: TGTGCCAGCAGTTACGGGACAGGAGATTTCTATGGCTACACCTTC.

The V call is TRBV25-1, the J call TRBJ1-1; D is unresolved. CDR1 and CDR2 from the germline V gene are MGHDK and SYGVNS. The CDR3 runs 12 residues. Trimming stripped 6 bases from V and 3 bases from J, with 8 bases between. The chain's CDR3 is CASRAWDTEAFF. Written as DNA, the CDR3 is TGTGCCAGCAGGGCTTGGGACACTGAAGCTTTCTTT.

This rearrangement joins TRBV12-3 or TRBV12-4 to TRBJ2-7, with 8 bases aligning to TRBD1. Trimming removed 3 bases from V and 8 bases from J; junction bases left unmatched: 3. CDR3 length equals 12 residues. The CDR3 DNA follows: TGTGCCAGCAGTTTGACAGGGGTACAGCAGTACTTC. Translating gives CASSLTGVQQYF.

V gene TRBV4-1 combines with J gene TRBJ2-7; 7 nucleotides line up with TRBD1. The ends lost 0 bases at V and 3 bases at J; junction bases unmatched: 8. CDR1 and CDR2 (germline): MGHRA, YSYEKL. There are 16 residues in the CDR3. In nucleotides, the CDR3 is TGCGCCAGCAGCCAAGATCAAGAGACAGGGAGCTACGAGCAGTACTTC. This encodes CASSQDQETGSYEQYF.

The V call is TRBV3-1 (or the pseudogene TRBV3-2), the J call TRBJ1-1; maybe TRBD1 (6 bases). The CDR3 has 14 residues. The germline gives CDR1 LGHDT, CDR2 YNNKEL (reference sequence). Trimming stripped 4 bases from V and 2 bases from J, with 11 bases between. The DNA of the CDR3 is TGTGCCAGCAGCCCCCTCAGGGGTAACACTGAAGCTTTCTTT. Its protein is CASSPLRGNTEAFF.

This chain connects TRBV7-2 to TRBJ2-3; 7 nucleotides agree with TRBD2. The germline CDR1 and CDR2 sequences are SGHTA and FQGNSA. CDR3 length equals 17 residues. Unmatched junction bases numbered 13, after V lost 2 bases and J lost 5 bases. The chain's CDR3 is CASSLWEGRPGKDTQYF. DNA for the CDR3: TGTGCCAGCAGCTTATGGGAGGGACGCCCCGGGAAAGATACGCAGTATTTT.

This clone was counted between two and nine times. V gene TRBV7-6 combines with J gene TRBJ2-5; 11 bases are a match to TRBD2. J lost 5 bases, V lost 1 base, and 3 bases had no gene match. Germline V gene data show CDR1 as SGHVS and CDR2 as FNYEAQ. This CDR3 has 15 residues. This CDR3 is CASSLGASGGETQYF. The CDR3, as DNA: TGTGCCAGCAGCTTAGGGGCTAGCGGGGGGGAGACCCAGTACTTC.

The sample holds a few counts of this clone. This sequence joins TRBV2 and TRBJ2-1; 8 nucleotides match TRBD2. CDR1 and CDR2 (germline): SNHLY, FYNNEI. The CDR3 consists of 13 residues. V lost 6 bases to trimming and J lost 9 bases; unmatched junction nucleotides: 7. In nucleotides, the CDR3 is TGTGCCAGCAGAGGACTAGCCGTGGGTGAGCAGTTCTTC. Translation: CASRGLAVGEQFF.

V and J are TRBV27 and TRBJ2-7, with 7 bases fitting TRBD2. Germline V gene sequence: CDR1 MNHEY, CDR2 SMNVEV (reference sequence). The V gene end was trimmed by 8 bases and the J gene end by 5 bases; junction bases not matched to a gene: 3. The CDR3 runs to 11 residues. The CDR3 DNA is TGTGCCAGCGGGGGGGAAAACGAGCAGTACTTC. It codes for CASGGENEQYF.

This chain links TRBV2 with TRBJ2-1; no definite D call. The CDR3 has 15 amino acids. Looked up from germline, CDR1 is SNHLY and CDR2 is FYNNEI. Between the trimmed V and J ends, which lost 4 bases and 0 bases, there was a span of 10 bases. The CDR3 nucleotides read TGTGCCAGCAGTGTTTCGAGATACTCCTACAATGAGCAGTTCTTC. This translates into CASSVSRYSYNEQFF.

J is TRBJ1-2 and V is TRBV15; TRBD1 matches 10 bases. V lost 5 bases, J lost 6 bases, and 12 bases stayed unmatched. The CDR3 consists of 16 residues. Germline CDR1 and CDR2: LNHNV and YYDKDF (reference sequence). The CDR3 DNA reads TGTGCCACCAGCGCTCCTCAGGGGGGACAGGGGCATGGCTACACCTTC. It specifies CATSAPQGGQGHGYTF.

The chain employs TRBV6-4 and TRBJ2-3, with 11 bases matching TRBD2. Germline V gives CDR1 MRHNA, CDR2 SNTAGT. V gave up 3 bases and J gave up 11 bases; unmatched junction bases: 10. CDR3 length equals 15 residues. The CDR3 sequence: CASSEGTSGVGGQYF. The CDR3 DNA reads TGTGCCAGCAGTGAGGGGACTAGCGGCGTAGGGGGGCAGTATTTT.

V usage is TRBV4-1 and J usage is TRBJ1-1; D unresolved. CDR3 length: 13 amino acids. The V end was cut by 1 base, the J end by 8 bases, with 11 bases between. Germline assignment: CDR1 MGHRA and CDR2 YSYEKL. The CDR3 DNA reads TGCGCCAGCAGCCAAGTAAATTCAATAGAAGCTTTCTTT. It translates to CASSQVNSIEAFF.

Comments on this clone: The junction shows a germline mismatch at one end, possibly a read error. The V call is TRBV9, the J call TRBJ1-2; TRBD1 might be the D (6 bases). Germline lookup yields CDR1 SGDLS and CDR2 YYNGEE. This CDR3 is 12 amino acids long. This CDR3 reads CASIVVGGSYTF. The CDR3 DNA reads TGTGCCAGCATCGTAGTAGGGGGTAGCTACACCTTC.

V usage is TRBV7-2 and J usage is TRBJ1-5, with 9 bases identical to TRBD1. The V and J ends lost 3 bases and 7 bases, in that order; junction bases with no gene match: 7. The CDR3 contains 15 residues. Germline V gives CDR1 SGHTA, CDR2 FQGNSA. DNA of the CDR3: TGTGCCAGCAGCTTGGACAGGGGATTGGAGCAGCCCCAGCATTTT. Protein sequence: CASSLDRGLEQPQHF. The full variable domain, completed using reference TRBV7-2 and TRBJ1-5, is GAGVSQSPSNKVTEKGKDVELRCDPISGHTALYWYRQSLGQGLEFLIYFQGNSAPDKSGLPSDRFSAERTGGSVSTLTIQRTQQEDSAVYLCASSLDRGLEQPQHFGDGTRLSIL.

The chain carries TRBV27 and TRBJ2-7; 8 positions match TRBD2. The CDR3 covers 14 residues. CDR1 and CDR2 (germline): MNHEY, SMNVEV (reference sequence). V gave up 6 bases and J gave up 2 bases; unmatched junction bases: 6. The CDR3 region has the DNA TGTGCCAGCAGGAAAGCGGGAGCCACCTACGAGCAGTACTTC. Its protein is CASRKAGATYEQYF.

CDR3 DNA sequence: TGTGCCAGCAGCCCCGAGGGGGGCCTACGACTGACGTTACACTTT. As protein: CASSPEGGLRLTLHF. The chain carries TRBV7-9 and TRBJ1-6, with TRBD1 as a possible D gene (6 bases). V dropped 5 bases and J dropped 19 bases, with 27 bases sitting between them. CDR3 length: 15 amino acids. Looked up from germline, CDR1 is SEHNR and CDR2 is FQNEAQ (reference sequence).

This chain uses TRBV29-1 with TRBJ2-2; a weak D match, TRBD1 (5 bases). The CDR3 sequence is 16 residues long. The germline V gene encodes CDR1 SQVTM and CDR2 ANQGSEA. Trimming pared 7 bases from V and 5 bases from J, leaving 23 bases between. CDR3 region: CSATRPLAGQTGELFF. Here the CDR3 DNA reads TGCAGCGCCACCCGCCCATTGGCAGGGCAAACCGGGGAGCTGTTTTTT.

This clone was seen only a few times. The chain is built from TRBV19 and TRBJ1-1; the D is unclear. Germline CDR1 LNHDA, CDR2 SQIVND (reference sequence). This CDR3 is built from 13 residues. Trimming took off 0 bases at V and 8 bases at J, with 10 bases between the two ends. This CDR3 is CASSIDQRVEAFF. CDR3 DNA sequence: TGTGCCAGTAGTATAGATCAACGGGTGGAAGCTTTCTTT.